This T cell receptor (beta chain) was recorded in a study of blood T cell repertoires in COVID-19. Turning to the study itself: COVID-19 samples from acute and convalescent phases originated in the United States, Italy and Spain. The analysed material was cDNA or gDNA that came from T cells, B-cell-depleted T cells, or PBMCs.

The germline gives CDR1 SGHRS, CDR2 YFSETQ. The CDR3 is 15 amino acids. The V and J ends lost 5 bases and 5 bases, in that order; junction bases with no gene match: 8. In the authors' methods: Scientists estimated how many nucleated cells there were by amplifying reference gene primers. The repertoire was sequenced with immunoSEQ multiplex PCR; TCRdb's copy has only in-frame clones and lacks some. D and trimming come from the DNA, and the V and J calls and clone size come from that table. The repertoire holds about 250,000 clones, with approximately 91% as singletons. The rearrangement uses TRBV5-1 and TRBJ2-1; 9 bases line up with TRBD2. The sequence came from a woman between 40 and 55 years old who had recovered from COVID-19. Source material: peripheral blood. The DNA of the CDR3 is TGCGCCAGCAGTAATAGCGGGAGCGTCGACAATGAGCAGTTCTTC. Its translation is CASSNSGSVDNEQFF. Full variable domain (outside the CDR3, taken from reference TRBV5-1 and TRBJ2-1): KAGVTQTPRYLIKTRGQQVTLSCSPISGHRSVSWYQQTPGQGLQFLFEYFSETQRNKGNFPGRFSGRQFSNSRSEMNVSTLELGDSALYLCASSNSGSVDNEQFFGPGTRLTVL.